This T cell receptor (beta chain) was sequenced for a study of T cells in Graves' hyperthyroidism and ophthalmopathy. The TCR beta CDR3 regions underwent amplification using RNA transcripts as the source. First-round RT-PCR with HTBI primers amplified the TCR CDR3 region. One entry per CDR3 protein results from TCRdb running MiXCR on the multiplex PCR reads. The top ten clones hold approximately 32% of a sample with about 400,000 distinct CDR3 sequences, around 14% of them seen once. Germline CDR1 reads DFQATT; CDR2 reads SNEGSKA (reference sequence). The CDR3 is 14 amino acids. With 3 bases clipped from V and 4 bases from J, the junction kept 5 bases outside the gene matches. This clonotype has ten or more counts.

The J gene is TRBJ1-1, the V gene TRBV20-1, with 10 bases lining up with TRBD1. The sequenced material came from blood. The source is a woman aged 25 to 45 with Graves' hyperthyroidism. The CDR3 DNA sequence: TGCAGTGCTAGGGCCCGGACAGGGGGCACTGAAGCTTTCTTT. This translates into CSARARTGGTEAFF.